The 32 T cell receptor beta chains in this list originate from one sample, sequenced in a study of identical twins. TCRdb re-called the 5' RACE reads through MiXCR, storing one row per CDR3 protein. Here the sample spans roughly 220,000 distinct CDR3 sequences, 5.5% to 7.5% being singletons. This sample also belongs to another study, concerning T cells expressing NK-cell markers.

The specimen was CD8+ T cells sorted from blood. The receptor source for this set is a woman aged 18-29 years in good health.

The chain employs TRBV12-3 or TRBV12-4 and TRBJ1-5, with D tentatively TRBD1 (6 bases). This CDR3 contains 14 residues. The V end was cut by 5 bases, the J end by 3 bases, with 11 bases between. This chain's CDR3 is CASSIGGFNQPQHF. CDR3 nucleotide sequence: TGTGCCAGCAGTATCGGGGGCTTCAATCAGCCCCAGCATTTT.

This clonotype has just a few counts. The chain uses TRBV7-3 and TRBJ2-2, with 14 bases that match TRBD2. The CDR3 spans 16 residues. The junction had 3 bases not matched to a gene; V was cut back by 5 bases and J by 4 bases. CDR1 and CDR2 (germline): SGHTA, FQGTGA. The CDR3 here is CASSNGLAGGTGELFF. The CDR3 bases are TGTGCCAGCAGCAACGGACTAGCGGGGGGCACCGGGGAGCTGTTTTTT.

The genes are TRBV20-1 and TRBJ2-5, with unresolved D. CDR3 length equals 13 residues. The germline V and J ends were trimmed by 3 bases and 7 bases, with 15 bases remaining between them. In germline, CDR1 is DFQATT, CDR2 SNEGSKA (reference sequence). This chain's CDR3 is CSARLPPLGTQYF. The CDR3 DNA reads as TGCAGTGCTAGGCTTCCCCCGCTCGGGACCCAGTACTTC.

The table lists this clonotype with many counts. CDR3 sequence (DNA): TGTGCCAGCAGCTTAGCGGGGGTGCAAGGGAGCAATCAGCCCCAGCATTTT. Amino acid sequence: CASSLAGVQGSNQPQHF. The chain joins TRBV7-2 to TRBJ1-5; D might be TRBD1 (5 bases). Germline V gives CDR1 SGHTA, CDR2 FQGNSA. Trimming took 0 bases from V and 1 from J, leaving 13 bases between them. CDR3 size: 17 residues.

This clonotype was seen repeatedly, ten times or more. V usage is TRBV13 and J usage is TRBJ1-2; the D gene is possibly TRBD1 (6 bases). V was cut by 1 base and J by 8 bases, with 11 bases left in between. The germline V gene encodes CDR1 PRHDT and CDR2 FYEKMQ (reference sequence). CDR3 length: 13 amino acids. This CDR3 is CASSLEGDDGYTF. Written as DNA, the CDR3 is TGTGCCAGCAGCTTAGAGGGGGACGACGGCTACACCTTC.

This clonotype was seen a handful of times. The chain has TRBV11-2 and TRBJ1-2; TRBD1 might be the D (6 bases). V was trimmed by 1 base and J by 2 bases, leaving 14 bases between them. Germline loops: CDR1 SGHAT, CDR2 FQNNGV. CDR3 size: 16 residues. The DNA for the CDR3 is TGTGCCAGCAGCTTAGTCTGGGGGCATCCAAACTATGGCTACACCTTC. Translating gives CASSLVWGHPNYGYTF.

The sample holds many counts of this clonotype. J is TRBJ2-1 and V is TRBV6-1; 7 nucleotides align to TRBD2. There are 13 residues in the CDR3. The junction had 1 base not matched to a gene; V was cut back by 2 bases and J by 6 bases. Germline values: CDR1 MNHNS, CDR2 SASEGT. The CDR3 coding sequence is TGTGCCAGCAGTGAATGGGGGGGCAATGAGCAGTTCTTC. Translated: CASSEWGGNEQFF.

This clonotype was detected only a few times. The rearrangement joins TRBV2 to TRBJ1-1, with a possible D match to TRBD1 (6 bases). The CDR3 covers 15 residues. Germline lookup yields CDR1 SNHLY and CDR2 FYNNEI. V dropped 3 bases and J dropped 1 base, with 12 bases sitting between them. The CDR3 reads CASSEGGGENTEAFF. As DNA, the CDR3 is TGTGCCAGCAGTGAGGGAGGGGGGGAGAACACTGAAGCTTTCTTT.

This clonotype turned up a few times. V and J are TRBV16 and TRBJ2-3; no firm D call. This CDR3 comprises 16 residues. Trimming removed 0 bases from V and 0 bases from J, with 10 bases in between. Germline V gene data show CDR1 as KGHSY and CDR2 as FQNENV. The CDR3 nucleotides read TGTGCCAGCAGCCAATCGGAGCGATCAAGCACAGATACGCAGTATTTT. Translated: CASSQSERSSTDTQYF.

The V gene is TRBV7-3, the J gene TRBJ1-5; D perhaps matches TRBD1 (6 bases). The CDR3 loop spans 13 amino acids. Trimming removed 4 bases from V and 3 bases from J, with 7 bases in between. Germline lookup yields CDR1 SGHTA and CDR2 FQGTGA. CDR3: CASSWGPNQPQHF. CDR3 in DNA: TGTGCCAGCAGCTGGGGGCCCAATCAGCCCCAGCATTTT.

The chain combines TRBV5-8 with TRBJ2-6, with no clear D. Trimming left V 0 bases short and J 0 bases short, with 4 bases between. Germline V gene lookup returns CDR1 SGHTS and CDR2 YDEGEE. The CDR3 is 15 amino acids. The CDR3 region is CASSLGLSGANVLTF. Written as DNA, the CDR3 is TGTGCCAGCAGCTTGGGGCTCTCTGGGGCCAACGTCCTGACTTTC.

By proportion, this clonotype is medium-sized (0.01 to 0.1%). The gene calls are TRBV30 and TRBJ2-1; TRBD2 matches at 8 bases. The CDR3 is made up of 14 amino acids. With 5 bases clipped from V and 4 bases from J, the junction kept 7 bases outside the gene matches. Germline V gene lookup returns CDR1 GTSNPN and CDR2 SVGIG (reference sequence). The CDR3 DNA sequence: TGTGCCTGGCTGGCCGGCGGGAGGTACAATGAGCAGTTCTTC. Protein: CAWLAGGRYNEQFF.

This clonotype was observed a handful of times. The chain links TRBV7-9 to TRBJ2-1; the D gene is possibly TRBD1 (6 bases). Trimming took off 5 bases at V and 10 bases at J, with 12 bases between the two ends. The CDR3 is made up of 12 amino acids. CDR1 is SEHNR and CDR2 is FQNEAQ in the germline V gene (reference sequence). The DNA of the CDR3 is TGTGCCAGCAGCCACTCTGACAGGGAGCAGTTCTTC. It is translated as CASSHSDREQFF. The entire variable domain, with the rest obtained from reference TRBV7-9 and TRBJ2-1, is as follows: DTGVSQNPRHKITKRGQNVTFRCDPISEHNRLYWYRQTLGQGPEFLTYFQNEAQLEKSRLLSDRFSAERPKGSFSTLEIQRTEQGDSAMYLCASSHSDREQFFGPGTRLTVL.

The chain couples TRBV7-6 to TRBJ2-1; tentative D call: TRBD2 (6 bases). The germline gives CDR1 SGHVS, CDR2 FNYEAQ. The CDR3 extends over 13 amino acids. V gave up 6 bases and J gave up 1 base, with 7 bases separating them. Written as DNA, the CDR3 is TGTGCCAGCAGGGAGGGTTCCTACAATGAGCAGTTCTTC. It is translated as CASREGSYNEQFF.

This clonotype appeared a few times. The chain combines TRBV9 with TRBJ1-1; 12 bases match TRBD1. Germline V gives CDR1 SGDLS, CDR2 YYNGEE. There are 16 residues in the CDR3. Trimming at V came to 3 bases and at J to 11 bases, leaving 14 bases not matched to a gene. CDR3 region: CASSALPGQGAQWAFF. The CDR3 region has the DNA TGTGCCAGCAGCGCGTTACCGGGACAGGGGGCCCAATGGGCTTTCTTT.

This rearrangement joins TRBV29-1 to TRBJ2-5; a weak D match, TRBD1 (6 bases). The CDR3 is 15 residues long. The V and J ends lost 0 bases and 5 bases respectively, with 16 bases between them. Looked up from germline, CDR1 is SQVTM and CDR2 is ANQGSEA. This CDR3 reads CSVEDLVRGAETQYF. The CDR3 DNA sequence: TGCAGCGTTGAAGATCTGGTCAGGGGCGCGGAGACCCAGTACTTC.

This clonotype was recorded many times. The chain uses TRBV9 and TRBJ2-1; D might be TRBD1 (6 bases). The CDR3 length is 15 residues. Germline CDR1 reads SGDLS; CDR2 reads YYNGEE. The ends were cut back, 3 bases at V and 0 bases at J, with 10 bases in the middle. The CDR3 sequence is CASSAAGVSYNEQFF. The CDR3 DNA reads TGTGCCAGCAGCGCAGCAGGGGTCTCCTACAATGAGCAGTTCTTC.

This clonotype was detected ten times or more. The rearrangement joins TRBV7-9 to TRBJ2-7; no definite D call. V was pared by 4 bases and J by 4 bases, with 14 bases between. Germline CDR1 SEHNR, CDR2 FQNEAQ (reference sequence). The CDR3 has 14 residues. For the CDR3, the DNA is TGTGCCAGCAGCTCGGAACGCCAACCATACGAGCAGTACTTC. It specifies CASSSERQPYEQYF.

This chain uses TRBV29-1 with TRBJ2-7; 10 bases are a match to TRBD1. Germline V CDR1 and CDR2: SQVTM, ANQGSEA. This CDR3 has 17 amino acids. Trimming cost V 0 bases and J 2 bases; bases outside gene matches: 10. The CDR3 loop reads CSVEDVPTGGNPYEQYF. The CDR3 bases are TGCAGCGTTGAAGATGTTCCGACAGGGGGCAATCCCTACGAGCAGTACTTC.

The V gene is TRBV13, the J gene TRBJ2-4, with D hard to call. CDR1 and CDR2 (germline): PRHDT, FYEKMQ (reference sequence). Trimming took 5 bases from V and 1 from J, leaving 12 bases between them. The CDR3 loop spans 15 amino acids. The CDR3 bases are TGTGCCAGCAGCGCTCGGACCCTCGCCAAAAACATTCAGTACTTC. This codes for CASSARTLAKNIQYF.

This clonotype was detected a few times. V is TRBV15 and J is TRBJ2-7; 10 nucleotides agree with TRBD2. V shed 6 bases, J shed 0 bases, and the junction held 5 bases outside the gene matches. This CDR3 region has 15 residues. Germline V gene lookup returns CDR1 LNHNV and CDR2 YYDKDF (reference sequence). The CDR3 DNA is TGTGCCACCAGTGAAGGGACTAGCGCCTCCTACGAGCAGTACTTC. Translated, it gives CATSEGTSASYEQYF.

This clonotype was observed a few times. The chain uses TRBV7-9 and TRBJ2-2; 8 nucleotides line up with TRBD2. The CDR3 length is 15 residues. Trimming cost V 2 bases and J 6 bases; bases outside gene matches: 5. Germline CDR1 reads SEHNR; CDR2 reads FQNEAQ (reference sequence). CDR3 in amino acids: CASSLLAGYSGELFF. The CDR3 DNA sequence: TGTGCCAGCAGCTTATTAGCGGGATACTCCGGGGAGCTGTTTTTT.

This chain links TRBV4-1 with TRBJ1-1; 8 bases agree with TRBD1. The CDR3 contains 16 residues. V dropped 1 base and J dropped 1; count of bases not matched to a gene: 5. Germline-derived CDR1 and CDR2 are MGHRA and YSYEKL. CDR3 nucleotides: TGCGCCAGCAGCCAAGGTCGGACAGGGACGAACACTGAAGCTTTCTTT. Protein sequence: CASSQGRTGTNTEAFF.

This clonotype has a count of ten or more. The V call is TRBV27, the J call TRBJ2-7; 10 bases fit TRBD2. V was pared by 2 bases and J by 3 bases, with 4 bases of the junction left unmatched. The germline gives CDR1 MNHEY, CDR2 SMNVEV (reference sequence). There are 15 residues in the CDR3. CDR3 loop: CASSLRGTSVYEQYF. In nucleotides, the CDR3 is TGTGCCAGCAGTTTACGGGGGACTAGCGTCTACGAGCAGTACTTC.

This chain links TRBV27 with TRBJ2-3; D perhaps matches TRBD1 (5 bases). The CDR3 loop spans 16 amino acids. Between the trimmed V and J ends, which lost 5 bases and 4 bases, there was a span of 19 bases. Per germline, CDR1 MNHEY and CDR2 SMNVEV (reference sequence). For the CDR3, the DNA is TGTGCCAGCAGTACAAACCAGAGACAGATACCAGATACGCAGTATTTT. As protein: CASSTNQRQIPDTQYF.

The chain employs TRBV5-6 and TRBJ2-3; 8 bases map to TRBD2. Germline V gene data show CDR1 as SGHDT and CDR2 as YYEEEE. The V segment lost 4 bases and the J segment 3 bases; nucleotides outside the gene matches: 7. The CDR3 has 15 residues. The CDR3 nucleotides read TGTGCCAGCAGCGCTCGGGAGGGCCTAACAGATACGCAGTATTTT. It encodes CASSAREGLTDTQYF.

The chain uses TRBV3-1 and TRBJ2-1; the D is unclear. The CDR3 runs to 12 residues. V was trimmed by 7 bases and J by 7 bases, leaving 11 bases between them. From germline, CDR1 is LGHDT and CDR2 YNNKEL (reference sequence). CDR3 loop: CASTEGRNEQFF. The CDR3 nucleotides are TGTGCCAGCACCGAAGGTAGGAATGAGCAGTTCTTC.

This clonotype was detected a few times. The J gene is TRBJ2-1, the V gene TRBV9, with TRBD2 as a possible D gene (7 bases). Trimming took 7 bases from V and 0 from J, leaving 11 bases between them. Germline V gene lookup returns CDR1 SGDLS and CDR2 YYNGEE. The CDR3 runs 14 residues. In DNA, the CDR3 is TGTGCCAGCGCGGGGGCGGGCTCCTACAATGAGCAGTTCTTC. Protein: CASAGAGSYNEQFF.

This clonotype was observed a handful of times. For the CDR3, the DNA is TGCAGCGTTGAGGAAGCCTCGGGACAGGGGGCGGGAGAGACCCAGTACTTC. Translation: CSVEEASGQGAGETQYF. The chain uses TRBV29-1 and TRBJ2-5; 12 bases match TRBD1. J was trimmed by 4 bases and V by 3 bases; bases with no gene match: 12. The CDR3 length is 17 residues. Germline CDR1 reads SQVTM; CDR2 reads ANQGSEA.

This clonotype was detected once. The chain employs TRBV28 and TRBJ2-7, with D perhaps matching TRBD2 (5 bases). The CDR3 is 14 amino acids. Germline V lookup: CDR1 MDHEN, CDR2 SYDVKM. The V end lost 6 bases, the J end lost 5 bases, and 17 bases lay between the germline ends. The CDR3 DNA follows: TGTGCCAGCAGGAACTTACTCTGGGGAGACGAGCAGTACTTC. It is translated as CASRNLLWGDEQYF.

This clonotype showed up many times. The chain employs TRBV12-3 or TRBV12-4 and TRBJ2-3, with a tentative D call TRBD2 (5 bases). The CDR3 spans 15 residues. V was trimmed by 6 bases and J by 4 bases, leaving 17 bases between them. This CDR3 reads CASSPVTAGADTQYF. CDR3 nucleotides: TGTGCCAGCAGCCCCGTTACGGCGGGCGCAGATACGCAGTATTTT.

This clonotype was seen more than once but under ten times. The chain employs TRBV27 and TRBJ2-7; TRBD1 matches 8 bases. There are 13 residues in the CDR3. V lost 8 bases to trimming and J lost 6 bases; unmatched junction nucleotides: 9. The V gene's germline CDR1 is MNHEY and CDR2 SMNVEV (reference sequence). The CDR3 DNA is TGTGCCAGCCATCAGGGGGCAGGGTCCGAGCAGTACTTC. Protein: CASHQGAGSEQYF.